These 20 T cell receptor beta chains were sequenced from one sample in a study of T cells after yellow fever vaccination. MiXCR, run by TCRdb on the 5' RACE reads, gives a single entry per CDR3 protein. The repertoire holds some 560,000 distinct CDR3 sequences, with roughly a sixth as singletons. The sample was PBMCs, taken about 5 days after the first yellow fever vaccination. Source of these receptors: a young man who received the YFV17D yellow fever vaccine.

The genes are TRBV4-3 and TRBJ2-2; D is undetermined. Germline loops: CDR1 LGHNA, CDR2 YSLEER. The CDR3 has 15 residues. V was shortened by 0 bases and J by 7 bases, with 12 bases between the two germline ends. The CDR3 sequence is CASSQDDSLIGELFF. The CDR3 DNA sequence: TGCGCCAGCAGCCAAGATGACTCCCTCATCGGGGAGCTGTTTTTT.

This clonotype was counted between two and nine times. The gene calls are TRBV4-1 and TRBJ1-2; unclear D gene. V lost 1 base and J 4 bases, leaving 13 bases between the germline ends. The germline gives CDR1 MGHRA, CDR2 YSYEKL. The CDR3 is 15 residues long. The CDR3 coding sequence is TGCGCCAGCAGCCAAGGGACCTTGGAATCCTATGGCTACACCTTC. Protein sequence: CASSQGTLESYGYTF.

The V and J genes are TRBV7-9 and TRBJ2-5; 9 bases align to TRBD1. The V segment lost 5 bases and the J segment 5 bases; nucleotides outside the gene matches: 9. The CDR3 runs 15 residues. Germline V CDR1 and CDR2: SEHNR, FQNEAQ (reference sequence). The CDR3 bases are TGTGCCAGCAGCCGGGACAGGGTTGGCTGGGAGACCCAGTACTTC. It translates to CASSRDRVGWETQYF. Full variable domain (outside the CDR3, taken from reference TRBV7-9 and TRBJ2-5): DTGVSQNPRHKITKRGQNVTFRCDPISEHNRLYWYRQTLGQGPEFLTYFQNEAQLEKSRLLSDRFSAERPKGSFSTLEIQRTEQGDSAMYLCASSRDRVGWETQYFGPGTRLLVL.

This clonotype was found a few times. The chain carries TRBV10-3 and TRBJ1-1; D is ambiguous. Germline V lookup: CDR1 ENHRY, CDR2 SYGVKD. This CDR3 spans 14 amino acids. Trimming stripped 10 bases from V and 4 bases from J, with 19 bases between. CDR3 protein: CATRALDRGTEAFF. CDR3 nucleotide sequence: TGTGCCACCCGGGCGCTGGACCGCGGCACTGAAGCTTTCTTT.

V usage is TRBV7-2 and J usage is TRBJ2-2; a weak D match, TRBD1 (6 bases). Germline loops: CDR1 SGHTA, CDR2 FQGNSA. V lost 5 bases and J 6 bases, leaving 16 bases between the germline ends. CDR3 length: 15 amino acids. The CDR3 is CASSVRQVVAGELFF. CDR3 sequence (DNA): TGTGCCAGCAGCGTTCGACAGGTCGTAGCCGGGGAGCTGTTTTTT.

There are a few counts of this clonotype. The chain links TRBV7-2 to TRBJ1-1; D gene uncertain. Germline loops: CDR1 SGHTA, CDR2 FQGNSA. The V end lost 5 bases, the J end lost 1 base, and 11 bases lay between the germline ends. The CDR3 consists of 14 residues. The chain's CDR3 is CASSPEKRNTEAFF. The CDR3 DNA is TGTGCCAGCAGCCCGGAGAAAAGGAACACTGAAGCTTTCTTT.

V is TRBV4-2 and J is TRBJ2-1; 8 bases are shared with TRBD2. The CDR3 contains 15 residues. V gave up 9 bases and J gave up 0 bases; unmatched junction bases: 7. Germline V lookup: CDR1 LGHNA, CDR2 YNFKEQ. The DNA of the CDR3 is TGTGCCAGTCGCGGGGGGCCCAGCTCCTACAATGAGCAGTTCTTC. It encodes CASRGGPSSYNEQFF.

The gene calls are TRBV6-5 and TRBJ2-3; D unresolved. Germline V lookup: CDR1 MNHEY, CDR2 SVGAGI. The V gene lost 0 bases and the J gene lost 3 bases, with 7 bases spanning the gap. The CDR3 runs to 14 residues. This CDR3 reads CASSYSAGTDTQYF. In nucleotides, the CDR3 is TGTGCCAGCAGTTACTCGGCAGGTACAGATACGCAGTATTTT.

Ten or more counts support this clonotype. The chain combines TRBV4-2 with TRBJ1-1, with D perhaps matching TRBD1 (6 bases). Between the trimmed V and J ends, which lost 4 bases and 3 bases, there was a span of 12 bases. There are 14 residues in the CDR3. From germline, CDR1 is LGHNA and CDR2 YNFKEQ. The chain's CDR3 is CASSPLQGYTEAFF. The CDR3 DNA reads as TGTGCCAGCAGCCCGTTACAGGGATACACTGAAGCTTTCTTT.

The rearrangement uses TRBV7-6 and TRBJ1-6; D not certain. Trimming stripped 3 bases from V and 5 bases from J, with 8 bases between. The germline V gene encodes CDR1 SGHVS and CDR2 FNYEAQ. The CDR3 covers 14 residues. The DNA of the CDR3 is TGTGCCAGCAGCTTCGGGGTAGATAATTCACCCCTCCACTTT. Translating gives CASSFGVDNSPLHF.

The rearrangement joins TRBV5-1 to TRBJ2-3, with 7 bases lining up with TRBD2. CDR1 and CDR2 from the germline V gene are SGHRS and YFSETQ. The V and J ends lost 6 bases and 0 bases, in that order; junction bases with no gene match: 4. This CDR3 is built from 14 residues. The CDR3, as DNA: TGCGCCAGCACACGGGGGGATAGCACAGATACGCAGTATTTT. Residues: CASTRGDSTDTQYF.

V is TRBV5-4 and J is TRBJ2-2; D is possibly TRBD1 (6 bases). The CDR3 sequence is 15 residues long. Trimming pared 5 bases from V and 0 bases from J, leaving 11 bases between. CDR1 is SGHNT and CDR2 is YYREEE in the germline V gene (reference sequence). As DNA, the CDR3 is TGTGCCAGCAGTCAGGACAGCGCGAACACCGGGGAGCTGTTTTTT. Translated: CASSQDSANTGELFF.

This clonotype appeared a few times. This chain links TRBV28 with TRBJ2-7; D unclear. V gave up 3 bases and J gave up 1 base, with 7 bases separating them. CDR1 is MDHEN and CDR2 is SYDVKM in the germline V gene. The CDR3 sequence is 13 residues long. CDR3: CASSFGWSYEQYV. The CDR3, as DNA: TGTGCCAGCAGTTTCGGCTGGTCCTACGAGCAGTACGTC.

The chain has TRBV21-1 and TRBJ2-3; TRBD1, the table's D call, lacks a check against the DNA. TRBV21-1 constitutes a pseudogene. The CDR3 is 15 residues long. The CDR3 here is CASKFSTDSRVTQYF. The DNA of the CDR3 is TGTGCCAGCAAGTTTTCCACGGACAGCCGGGTTACGCAGTATTTT.

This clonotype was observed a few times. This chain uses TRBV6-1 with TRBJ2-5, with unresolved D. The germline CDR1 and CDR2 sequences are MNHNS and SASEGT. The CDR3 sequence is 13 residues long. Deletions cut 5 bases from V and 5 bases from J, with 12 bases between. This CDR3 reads CASSPPGTETQYF. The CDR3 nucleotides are TGTGCCAGCAGTCCCCCGGGCACCGAGACCCAGTACTTC.

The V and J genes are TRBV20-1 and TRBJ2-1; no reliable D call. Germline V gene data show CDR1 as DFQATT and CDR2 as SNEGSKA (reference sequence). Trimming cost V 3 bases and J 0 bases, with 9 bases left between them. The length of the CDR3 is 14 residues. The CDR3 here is CSASRPSSYNEQFF. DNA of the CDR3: TGCAGTGCTAGCAGGCCAAGCTCCTACAATGAGCAGTTCTTC.

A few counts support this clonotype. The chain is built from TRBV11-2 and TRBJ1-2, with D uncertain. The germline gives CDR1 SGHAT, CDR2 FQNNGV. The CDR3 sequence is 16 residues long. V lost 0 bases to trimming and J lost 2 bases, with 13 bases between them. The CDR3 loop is CASSLDRKGSNYGYTF. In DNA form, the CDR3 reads TGTGCCAGCAGCTTAGATCGCAAGGGTTCCAACTATGGCTACACCTTC.

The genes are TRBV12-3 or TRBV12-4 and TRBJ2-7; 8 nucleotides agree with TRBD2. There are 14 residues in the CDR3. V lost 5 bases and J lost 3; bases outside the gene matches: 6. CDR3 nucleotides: TGTGCCAGCAGTGGCGGGGGGTCGAACTACGAGCAGTACTTC. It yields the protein CASSGGGSNYEQYF.

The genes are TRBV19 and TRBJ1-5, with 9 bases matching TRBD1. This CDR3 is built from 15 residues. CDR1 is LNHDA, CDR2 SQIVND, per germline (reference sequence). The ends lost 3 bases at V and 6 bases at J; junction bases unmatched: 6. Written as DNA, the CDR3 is TGTGCCAGTAGTATCCCTACAGGGGGCGGTCAGCCCCAGCATTTT. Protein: CASSIPTGGGQPQHF.

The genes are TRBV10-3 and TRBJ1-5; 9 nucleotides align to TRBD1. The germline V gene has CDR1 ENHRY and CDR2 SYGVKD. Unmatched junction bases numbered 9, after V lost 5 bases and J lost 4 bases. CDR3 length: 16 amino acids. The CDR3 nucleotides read TGTGCCATCAGTCCAAACAGGGGGCAGGGGAATCAGCCCCAGCATTTT. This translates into CAISPNRGQGNQPQHF.